This TCR beta chain comes out of a study of cytomegalovirus exposure and HLA in healthy donors. Regarding the study as a whole: There were 150 to 200 TCR beta chains listed as cytomegalovirus-associated. It was confirmed in vitro that a few of the CMV-associated chains were specific for CMV antigens. Data from an earlier analysis indicated that most TCR beta V segments were productive either about 87% or about 30% of the time.

In the case of this clone: Antigen specificity is unknown.

V gave up 2 bases and J gave up 3 bases, with 9 bases separating them. The CDR3 runs to 14 residues. Per germline, CDR1 SGHTS and CDR2 YDEGEE. The PCR made use of 60 Vbeta and 13 Jbeta primers. The table came from immunoSEQ multiplex PCR; TCRdb's copy has only in-frame clones and leaves some out. The repertoire table contains about 200,000 clones. The chain links TRBV5-8 to TRBJ1-5; possibly TRBD1 for D (6 bases). The TCR originated in a woman in her twenties or thirties in good health and CMV-seropositive. Sequenced sample: PBMCs. CDR3 loop: CASSFDRNNQPQHF. DNA for the CDR3: TGTGCCAGCAGCTTCGACAGGAACAATCAGCCCCAGCATTTT.